This TCR beta chain was captured by sequencing in a study of blood T cells in healthy people across ages. In its sample, this clonotype was seen a few times. For the second PCR, which ran for roughly 6 to 11 cycles, a sample-barcoded 5' primer and a J-beta primer mix were used. Individual samples furnished no less than 2.5 million CDR3-containing paired-end reads apiece. TCRdb re-called the 5' RACE reads through MiXCR, storing one row per CDR3 protein. Here the sample spans 550,000 to 750,000 distinct CDR3 sequences, 20% to 25% being singletons. Material for sequencing was blood. This TCR came from a man in his 70s in good health.

As DNA, the CDR3 is TGTGCCAGCAGCCTAACTACAGGGTCTACGATCTCTGGGGCCAACGTCCTGACTTTC. Translation: CASSLTTGSTISGANVLTF. The chain joins TRBV3-1 to TRBJ2-6, with D possibly being TRBD1 (6 bases). The CDR3 length is 19 residues. V was pared by 4 bases and J by 0 bases, with 19 bases between. Germline CDR1 reads LGHDT; CDR2 reads YNNKEL (reference sequence).